This TCR beta chain comes out of a study of OX40 agonist ivuxolimab in advanced cancers. The CDR3 sequence is 13 residues long. Germline CDR1 and CDR2: MNHEY and SMNVEV (reference sequence). Trimming at V came to 7 bases and at J to 11 bases, leaving 7 bases not matched to a gene. Here immunoSEQ multiplex PCR was the method, and the copy in TCRdb shows in-frame clones only, minus some. This sample has tens of thousands of clones, with approximately 89% found just once. The source is an adult with an advanced solid tumor such as melanoma, head and neck, liver or kidney cancer. The chain combines TRBV27 with TRBJ2-2, with 10 bases that match TRBD1. This sample comprised CD4+ or CD8+ T cells sorted from blood, obtained in a trial of the OX40 agonist ivuxolimab. CDR3 nucleotides: TGTGCCAGCAAGAAGACAGGGGGCACTGAGCTGTTTTTT. It codes for CASKKTGGTELFF.